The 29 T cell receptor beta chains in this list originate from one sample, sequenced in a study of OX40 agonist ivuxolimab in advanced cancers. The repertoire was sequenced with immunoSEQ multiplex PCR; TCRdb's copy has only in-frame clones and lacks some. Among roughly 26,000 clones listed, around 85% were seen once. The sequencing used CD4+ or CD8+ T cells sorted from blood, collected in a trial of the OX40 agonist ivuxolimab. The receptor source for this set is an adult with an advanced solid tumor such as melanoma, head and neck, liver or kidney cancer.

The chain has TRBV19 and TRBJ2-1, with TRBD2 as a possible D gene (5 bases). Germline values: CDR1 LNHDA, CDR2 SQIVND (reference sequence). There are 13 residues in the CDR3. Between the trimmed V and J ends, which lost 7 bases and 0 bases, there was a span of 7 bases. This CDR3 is CASTTSSYNEQFF. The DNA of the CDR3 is TGTGCCAGTACCACTAGCTCCTACAATGAGCAGTTCTTC.

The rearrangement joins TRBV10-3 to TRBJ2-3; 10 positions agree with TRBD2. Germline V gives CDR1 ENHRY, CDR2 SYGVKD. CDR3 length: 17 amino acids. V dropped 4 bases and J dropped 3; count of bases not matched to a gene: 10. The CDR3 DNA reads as TGTGCCATCAGTGCCCGCGTAGGACTAGCGGATACAGATACGCAGTATTTT. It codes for CAISARVGLADTDTQYF.

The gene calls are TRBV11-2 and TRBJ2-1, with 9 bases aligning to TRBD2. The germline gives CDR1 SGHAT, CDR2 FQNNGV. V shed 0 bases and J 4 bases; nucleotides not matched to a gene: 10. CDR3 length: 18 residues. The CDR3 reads CASSLEAASGEIYNEQFF. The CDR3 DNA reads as TGTGCCAGCAGCTTAGAAGCTGCTAGCGGGGAGATTTACAATGAGCAGTTCTTC.

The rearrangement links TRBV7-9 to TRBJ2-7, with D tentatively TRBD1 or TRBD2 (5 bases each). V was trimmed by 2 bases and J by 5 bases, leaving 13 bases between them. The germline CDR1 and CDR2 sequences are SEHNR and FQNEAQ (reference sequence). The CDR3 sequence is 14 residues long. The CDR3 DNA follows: TGTGCCAGCAGCTTACAGGGAGTTGGGGACGAGCAGTACTTC. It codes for CASSLQGVGDEQYF.

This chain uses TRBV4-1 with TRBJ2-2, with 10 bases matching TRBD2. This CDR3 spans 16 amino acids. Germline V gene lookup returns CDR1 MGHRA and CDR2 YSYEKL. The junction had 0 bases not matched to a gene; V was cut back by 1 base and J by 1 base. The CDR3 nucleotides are TGCGCCAGCAGCCAAGCTAGCGGGAGGAACACCGGGGAGCTGTTTTTT. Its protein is CASSQASGRNTGELFF.

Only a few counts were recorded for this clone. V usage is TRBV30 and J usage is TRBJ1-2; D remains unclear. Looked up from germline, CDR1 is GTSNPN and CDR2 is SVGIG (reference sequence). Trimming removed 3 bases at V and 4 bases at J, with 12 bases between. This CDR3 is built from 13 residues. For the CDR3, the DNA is TGTGCCTGGAGGGGCTACCGCTCCTATGGCTACACCTTC. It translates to CAWRGYRSYGYTF.

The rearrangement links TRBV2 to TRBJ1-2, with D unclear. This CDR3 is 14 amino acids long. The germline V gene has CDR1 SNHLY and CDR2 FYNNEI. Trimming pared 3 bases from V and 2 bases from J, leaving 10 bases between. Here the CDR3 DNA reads TGTGCCAGCAGTGATTGGTTTCAGAACTATGGCTACACCTTC. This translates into CASSDWFQNYGYTF.

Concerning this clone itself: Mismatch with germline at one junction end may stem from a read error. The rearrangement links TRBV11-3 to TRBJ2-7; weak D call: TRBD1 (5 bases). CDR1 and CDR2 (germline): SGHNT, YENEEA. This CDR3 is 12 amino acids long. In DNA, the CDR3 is TGTGCCAGCAGTTTAGGGGCCTACGAGCAGTACTTC. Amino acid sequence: CASSLGAYEQYF. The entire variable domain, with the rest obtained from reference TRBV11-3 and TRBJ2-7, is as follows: EAGVVQSPRYKIIEKKQPVAFWCNPISGHNTLYWYLQNLGQGPELLIRYENEEAVDDSQLPKDRFSAERLKGVDSTLKIQPAELGDSAVYLCASSLGAYEQYFGPGTRLTVT.

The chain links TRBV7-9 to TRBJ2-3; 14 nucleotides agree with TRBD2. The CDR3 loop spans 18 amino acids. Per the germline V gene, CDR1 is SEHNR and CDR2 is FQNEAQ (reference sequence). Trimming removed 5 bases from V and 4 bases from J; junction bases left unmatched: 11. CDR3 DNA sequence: TGTGCCAGCAGCCGGGGACTAGCGGGAGCCCCGGGTTCAGATACGCAGTATTTT. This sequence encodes CASSRGLAGAPGSDTQYF.

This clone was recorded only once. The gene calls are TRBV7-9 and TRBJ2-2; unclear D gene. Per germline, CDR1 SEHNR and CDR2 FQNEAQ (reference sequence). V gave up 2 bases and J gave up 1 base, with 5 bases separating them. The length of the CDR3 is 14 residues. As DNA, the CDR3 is TGTGCCAGCAGCTTAATGGGGAACACCGGGGAGCTGTTTTTT. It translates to CASSLMGNTGELFF.

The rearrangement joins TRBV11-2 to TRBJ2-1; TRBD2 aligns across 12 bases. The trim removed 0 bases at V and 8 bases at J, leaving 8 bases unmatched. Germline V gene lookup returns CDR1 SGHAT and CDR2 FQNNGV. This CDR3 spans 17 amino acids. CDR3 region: CASSLDLAGGLEDEQFF. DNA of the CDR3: TGTGCCAGCAGCTTAGATCTAGCGGGGGGGCTGGAGGATGAGCAGTTCTTC. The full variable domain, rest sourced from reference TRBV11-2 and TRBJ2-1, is EAGVAQSPRYKIIEKRQSVAFWCNPISGHATLYWYQQILGQGPKLLIQFQNNGVVDDSQLPKDRFSAERLKGVDSTLKIQPAKLEDSAVYLCASSLDLAGGLEDEQFFGPGTRLTVL.

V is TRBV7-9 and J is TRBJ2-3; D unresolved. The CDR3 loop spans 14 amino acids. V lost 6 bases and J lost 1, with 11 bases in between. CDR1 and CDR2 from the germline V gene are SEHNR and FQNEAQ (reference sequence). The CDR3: CASRSVTGTDTQYF. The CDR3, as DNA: TGTGCCAGCAGAAGTGTGACGGGCACAGATACGCAGTATTTT. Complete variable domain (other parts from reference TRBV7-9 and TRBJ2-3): DTGVSQNPRHKITKRGQNVTFRCDPISEHNRLYWYRQTLGQGPEFLTYFQNEAQLEKSRLLSDRFSAERPKGSFSTLEIQRTEQGDSAMYLCASRSVTGTDTQYFGPGTRLTVL.

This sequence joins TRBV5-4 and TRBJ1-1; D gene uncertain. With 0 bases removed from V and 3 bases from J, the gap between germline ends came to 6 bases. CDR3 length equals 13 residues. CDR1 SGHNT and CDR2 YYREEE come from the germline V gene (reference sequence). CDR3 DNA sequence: TGTGCCAGCAGCTTGGGCTCACACACTGAAGCTTTCTTT. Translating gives CASSLGSHTEAFF.

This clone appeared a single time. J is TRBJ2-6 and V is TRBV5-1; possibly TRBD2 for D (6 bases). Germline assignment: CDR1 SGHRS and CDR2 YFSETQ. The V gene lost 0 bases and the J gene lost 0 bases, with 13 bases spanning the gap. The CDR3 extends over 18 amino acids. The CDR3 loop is CASSLVGGDYSGANVLTF. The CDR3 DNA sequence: TGCGCCAGCAGCTTGGTGGGCGGGGATTACTCTGGGGCCAACGTCCTGACTTTC. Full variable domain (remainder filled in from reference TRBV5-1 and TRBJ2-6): KAGVTQTPRYLIKTRGQQVTLSCSPISGHRSVSWYQQTPGQGLQFLFEYFSETQRNKGNFPGRFSGRQFSNSRSEMNVSTLELGDSALYLCASSLVGGDYSGANVLTFGAGSRLTVL.

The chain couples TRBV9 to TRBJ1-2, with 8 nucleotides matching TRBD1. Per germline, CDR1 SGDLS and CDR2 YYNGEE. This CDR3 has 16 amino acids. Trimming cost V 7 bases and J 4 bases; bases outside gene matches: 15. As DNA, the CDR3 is TGTGCCAGCGCCGGGACAGGAACCCTATCTACCTATGGCTACACCTTC. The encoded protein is CASAGTGTLSTYGYTF.

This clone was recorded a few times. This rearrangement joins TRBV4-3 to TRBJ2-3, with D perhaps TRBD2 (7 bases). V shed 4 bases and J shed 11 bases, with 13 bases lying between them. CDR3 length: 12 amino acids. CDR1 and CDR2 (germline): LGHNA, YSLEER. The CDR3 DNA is TGCGCCAGCAGCCGCGGGGGCGGAGGGCAGTATTTT. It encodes CASSRGGGGQYF.

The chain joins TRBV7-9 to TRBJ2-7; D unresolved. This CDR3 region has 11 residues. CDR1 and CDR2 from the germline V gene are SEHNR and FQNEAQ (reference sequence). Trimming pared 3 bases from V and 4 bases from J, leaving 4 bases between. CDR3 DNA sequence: TGTGCCAGCAGCTTTCGGTACGAGCAGTACTTC. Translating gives CASSFRYEQYF.

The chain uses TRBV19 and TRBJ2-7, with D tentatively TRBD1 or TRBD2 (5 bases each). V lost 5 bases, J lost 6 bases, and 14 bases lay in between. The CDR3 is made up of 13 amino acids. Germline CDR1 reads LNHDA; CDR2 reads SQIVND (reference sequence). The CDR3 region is CASSSGPSGEQYF. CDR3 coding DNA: TGTGCCAGTAGTTCGGGACCTTCCGGCGAGCAGTACTTC. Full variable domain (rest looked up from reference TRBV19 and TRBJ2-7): DGGITQSPKYLFRKEGQNVTLSCEQNLNHDAMYWYRQDPGQGLRLIYYSQIVNDFQKGDIAEGYSVSREKKESFPLTVTSAQKNPTAFYLCASSSGPSGEQYFGPGTRLTVT.

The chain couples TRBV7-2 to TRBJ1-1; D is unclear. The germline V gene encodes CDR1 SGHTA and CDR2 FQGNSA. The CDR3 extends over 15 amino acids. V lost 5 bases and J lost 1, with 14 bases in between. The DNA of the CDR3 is TGTGCCAGCAGCCAGAGGCCCCTGCCGAACACTGAAGCTTTCTTT. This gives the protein CASSQRPLPNTEAFF.

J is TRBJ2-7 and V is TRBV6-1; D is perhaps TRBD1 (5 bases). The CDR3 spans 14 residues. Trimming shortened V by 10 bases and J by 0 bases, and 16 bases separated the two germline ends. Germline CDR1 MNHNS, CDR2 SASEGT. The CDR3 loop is CATSDTTRSYEQYF. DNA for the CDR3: TGTGCCACTTCGGACACTACTCGCTCCTACGAGCAGTACTTC.

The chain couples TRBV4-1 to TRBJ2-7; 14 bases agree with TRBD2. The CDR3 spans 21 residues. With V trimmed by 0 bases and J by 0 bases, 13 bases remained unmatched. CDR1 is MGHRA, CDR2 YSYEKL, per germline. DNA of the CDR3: TGCGCCAGCAGCCAAGACCCGGGACTAGCGGGGGCCATGCGGAGCTCCTACGAGCAGTACTTC. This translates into CASSQDPGLAGAMRSSYEQYF.

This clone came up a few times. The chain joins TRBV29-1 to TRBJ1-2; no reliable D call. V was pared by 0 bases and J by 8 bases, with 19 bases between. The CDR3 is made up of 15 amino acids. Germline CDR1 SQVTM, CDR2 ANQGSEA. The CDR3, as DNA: TGCAGCGTTGAAGATAGGGAACTTGAAGGTTGGGGCTACACCTTC. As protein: CSVEDRELEGWGYTF.

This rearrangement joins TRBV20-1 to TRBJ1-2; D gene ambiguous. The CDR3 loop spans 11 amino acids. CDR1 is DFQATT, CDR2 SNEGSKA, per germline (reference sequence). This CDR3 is CRAQVDYGYTF. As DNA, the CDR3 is TGCAGAGCTCAGGTGGACTATGGCTACACCTTC.

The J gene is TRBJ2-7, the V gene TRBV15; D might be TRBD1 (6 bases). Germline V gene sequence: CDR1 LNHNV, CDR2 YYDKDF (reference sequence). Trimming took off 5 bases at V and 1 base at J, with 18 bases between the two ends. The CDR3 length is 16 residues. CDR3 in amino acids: CATSASPHRVSYEQYF. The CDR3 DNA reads TGTGCCACCAGCGCCTCACCTCACAGGGTATCCTACGAGCAGTACTTC. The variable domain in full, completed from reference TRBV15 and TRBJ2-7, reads DAMVIQNPRYQVTQFGKPVTLSCSQTLNHNVMYWYQQKSSQAPKLLFHYYDKDFNNEADTPDNFQSRRPNTSFCFLDIRSPGLGDTAMYLCATSASPHRVSYEQYFGPGTRLTVT.

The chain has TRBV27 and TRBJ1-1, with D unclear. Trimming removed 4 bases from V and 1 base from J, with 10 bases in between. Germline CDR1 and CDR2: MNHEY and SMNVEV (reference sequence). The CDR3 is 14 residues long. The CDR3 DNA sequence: TGTGCCAGCAGTTCCTTTCGGGGGAACACTGAAGCTTTCTTT. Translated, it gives CASSSFRGNTEAFF.

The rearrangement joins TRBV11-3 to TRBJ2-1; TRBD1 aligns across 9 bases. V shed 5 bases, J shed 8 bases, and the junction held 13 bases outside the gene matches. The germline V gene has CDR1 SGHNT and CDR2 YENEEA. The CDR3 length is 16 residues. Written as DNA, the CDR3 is TGTGCCAGCAGCCTGAACTCCGGGACAGGGACCCATGAGCAGTTCTTC. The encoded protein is CASSLNSGTGTHEQFF. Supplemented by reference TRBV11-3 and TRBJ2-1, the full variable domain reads EAGVVQSPRYKIIEKKQPVAFWCNPISGHNTLYWYLQNLGQGPELLIRYENEEAVDDSQLPKDRFSAERLKGVDSTLKIQPAELGDSAVYLCASSLNSGTGTHEQFFGPGTRLTVL.

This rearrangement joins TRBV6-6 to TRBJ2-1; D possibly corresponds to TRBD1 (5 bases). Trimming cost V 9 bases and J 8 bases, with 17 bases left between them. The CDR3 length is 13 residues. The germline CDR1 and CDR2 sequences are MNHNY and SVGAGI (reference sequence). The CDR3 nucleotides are TGTGCCAGACAACAGGTCCTCTGGCATGAGCAGTTCTTC. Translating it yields CARQQVLWHEQFF.

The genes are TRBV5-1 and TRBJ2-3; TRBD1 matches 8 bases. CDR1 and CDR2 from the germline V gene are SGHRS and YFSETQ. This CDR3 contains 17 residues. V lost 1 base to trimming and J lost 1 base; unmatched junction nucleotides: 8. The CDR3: CASSLFESQGGTDTQYF. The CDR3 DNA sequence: TGCGCCAGCAGCTTGTTTGAGTCACAGGGGGGCACAGATACGCAGTATTTT.

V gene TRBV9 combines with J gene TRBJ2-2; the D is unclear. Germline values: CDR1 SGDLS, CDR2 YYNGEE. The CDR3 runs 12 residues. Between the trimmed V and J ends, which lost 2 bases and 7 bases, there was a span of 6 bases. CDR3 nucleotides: TGTGCCAGCAGCGTCCTTAGCGGGGAGCTGTTTTTT. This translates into CASSVLSGELFF.